These 8 T cell receptor beta chains were sequenced from one sample in a study of T cells after yellow fever vaccination. TCRdb re-called the 5' RACE reads through MiXCR, storing one row per CDR3 protein. The table has some 350,000 distinct CDR3 sequences, 11% seen once. Sample: PBMCs, taken on the day of the first yellow fever vaccination. These receptors all come from a man between 18 and 35 years old who received the YFV17D yellow fever vaccine.

A few counts support this clonotype. V gene TRBV29-1 combines with J gene TRBJ2-6; D ambiguous. The CDR3 runs 12 residues. Trimming left V 4 bases short and J 0 bases short, with 1 base between. Germline lookup yields CDR1 SQVTM and CDR2 ANQGSEA. CDR3 sequence reads: CSVASGANVLTF. For the CDR3, the DNA is TGCAGCGTTGCCTCTGGGGCCAACGTCCTGACTTTC.

The V gene is TRBV20-1, the J gene TRBJ2-7; the D gene could be TRBD1 or TRBD2 (5 bases each). The CDR3 loop spans 13 amino acids. V dropped 7 bases and J dropped 0 bases, with 13 bases sitting between them. Per the germline V gene, CDR1 is DFQATT and CDR2 is SNEGSKA (reference sequence). The DNA of the CDR3 is TGCAGTGTCCGAGAGGGGATCTCCTACGAGCAGTACGTC. Amino acid sequence: CSVREGISYEQYV.

The V and J genes are TRBV6-1 and TRBJ1-6, with TRBD1 identical over 9 bases. Trimming at V came to 10 bases and at J to 3 bases, leaving 7 bases not matched to a gene. CDR1 is MNHNS, CDR2 SASEGT, per germline. This CDR3 contains 15 residues. In nucleotides, the CDR3 is TGTGCCACCCGGCCGGGACAGGGCTATAATTCACCCCTCCACTTT. It translates to CATRPGQGYNSPLHF.

This clonotype was counted between two and nine times. The chain couples TRBV7-9 to TRBJ2-1; no firm D call. Trimming left V 5 bases short and J 4 bases short, with 12 bases between. This CDR3 has 14 residues. Germline V gene lookup returns CDR1 SEHNR and CDR2 FQNEAQ (reference sequence). CDR3 bases: TGTGCCAGCAGCACCCGCGGCACATACAATGAGCAGTTCTTC. This translates into CASSTRGTYNEQFF.

In this sample, this clonotype turned up a few times. The chain links TRBV11-2 to TRBJ2-5, with 7 bases aligning to TRBD1. This CDR3 has 15 residues. V trimming: 4 bases; J trimming: 4 bases; junction bases outside the gene matches: 9. In germline, CDR1 is SGHAT, CDR2 FQNNGV. CDR3 loop: CASSYYDRVSETQYF. DNA of the CDR3: TGTGCCAGCAGCTACTACGACAGGGTCTCAGAGACCCAGTACTTC. The whole variable domain, filled in from reference TRBV11-2 and TRBJ2-5, reads EAGVAQSPRYKIIEKRQSVAFWCNPISGHATLYWYQQILGQGPKLLIQFQNNGVVDDSQLPKDRFSAERLKGVDSTLKIQPAKLEDSAVYLCASSYYDRVSETQYFGPGTRLLVL.

This clonotype was counted many times. The chain is built from TRBV7-2 and TRBJ2-5; 9 nucleotides line up with TRBD2. CDR1 SGHTA and CDR2 FQGNSA come from the germline V gene. Trimming cost V 2 bases and J 5 bases; bases outside gene matches: 9. The length of the CDR3 is 16 residues. The CDR3 reads CASSLRPAGGGETQYF. DNA for the CDR3: TGTGCCAGCAGCTTAAGGCCAGCGGGGGGAGGCGAGACCCAGTACTTC.

This clonotype appeared many times. The chain has TRBV10-3 and TRBJ2-5; D remains unclear. V gave up 0 bases and J gave up 2 bases, with 10 bases separating them. CDR1 ENHRY and CDR2 SYGVKD come from the germline V gene. This CDR3 has 15 amino acids. CDR3: CAISESQIQQETQYF. CDR3 nucleotide sequence: TGTGCCATCAGTGAGTCCCAAATACAACAAGAGACCCAGTACTTC.

The rearrangement joins TRBV5-1 to TRBJ2-3; 14 bases align to TRBD2. This CDR3 is built from 19 residues. Germline loops: CDR1 SGHRS, CDR2 YFSETQ. The V gene end was trimmed by 2 bases and the J gene end by 6 bases; junction bases not matched to a gene: 14. This CDR3 reads CASSLGLAGGSRGVDTQYF. The CDR3 DNA follows: TGCGCCAGCAGCTTAGGACTAGCGGGGGGTTCCCGCGGAGTTGATACGCAGTATTTT.